The TCR beta chain described here comes from a study of blood T cells in healthy people across ages. Study-level points and caveats: The study found more naive CD4+ cells and higher diversity in long-lived than aged donors.

This clonotype was seen more than once but under ten times. Its antigen is currently unknown. Combining a sample-barcoded 5' primer with a J-beta primer mix, a second PCR ran for roughly 7 to 12 cycles. Each TCR beta cDNA got a 12-nucleotide random molecular identifier. TCRdb itself ran the 5' RACE reads through MiXCR, one entry per CDR3 protein. The data show fewer than 2,000,000 distinct CDR3 sequences, about 31% seen once. This receptor was taken from a woman aged 25 to 39 in good health. Sequenced sample: blood.

The CDR3 loop is CASSQEVRAFSYEQYF. In DNA form, the CDR3 reads TGTGCCAGCAGCCAGGAGGTCCGGGCCTTCTCCTACGAGCAGTACTTC. The chain is built from TRBV7-8 and TRBJ2-7; D may be TRBD2 (5 bases). Trimming shortened V by 5 bases and J by 0 bases, and 17 bases separated the two germline ends. This CDR3 is built from 16 residues. Germline V CDR1 and CDR2: SGHVS, FQNEAQ. Variable domain in full (rest from reference TRBV7-8 and TRBJ2-7): GAGVSQSPRYKVAKRGQDVALRCDPISGHVSLFWYQQALGQGPEFLTYFQNEAQLDKSGLPSDRFFAERPEGSVSTLKIQRTQQEDSAVYLCASSQEVRAFSYEQYFGPGTRLTVT.